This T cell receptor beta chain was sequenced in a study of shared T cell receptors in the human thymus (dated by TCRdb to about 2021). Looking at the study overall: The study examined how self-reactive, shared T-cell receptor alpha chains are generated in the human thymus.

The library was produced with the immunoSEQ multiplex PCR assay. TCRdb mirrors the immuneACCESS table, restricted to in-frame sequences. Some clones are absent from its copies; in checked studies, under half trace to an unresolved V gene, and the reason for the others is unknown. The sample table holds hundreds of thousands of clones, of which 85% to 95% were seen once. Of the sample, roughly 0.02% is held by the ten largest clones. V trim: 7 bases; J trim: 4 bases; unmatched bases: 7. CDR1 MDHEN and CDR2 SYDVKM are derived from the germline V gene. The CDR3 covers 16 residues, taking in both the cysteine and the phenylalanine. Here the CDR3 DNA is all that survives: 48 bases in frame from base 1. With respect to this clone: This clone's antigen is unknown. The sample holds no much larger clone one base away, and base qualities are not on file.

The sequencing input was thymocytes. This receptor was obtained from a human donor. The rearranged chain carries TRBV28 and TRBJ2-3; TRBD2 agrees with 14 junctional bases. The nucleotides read TGTGCCAGCAATGATAGGGGACTAGCGGGGGCAGATACGCAGTATTTT. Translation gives CASNDRGLAGADTQYF. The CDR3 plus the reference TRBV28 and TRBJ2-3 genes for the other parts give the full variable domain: DVKVTQSSRYLVKRTGEKVFLECVQDMDHENMFWYRQDPGLGLRLIYFSYDVKMKEKGDIPEGYSVSREKKERFSLILESASTNQTSMYLCASNDRGLAGADTQYFGPGTRLTVL.